This is a list of T cell receptor beta chains from one sample in a study of T cells in Graves' hyperthyroidism and ophthalmopathy. One entry per CDR3 protein, called by TCRdb with MiXCR from the multiplex PCR reads. The repertoire consists of more than 150,000 distinct CDR3 sequences, with approximately 15% occurring once and the leading ten covering roughly 28%. The sequenced sample was blood. These receptors all stem from a woman in her fifties or sixties with Graves' hyperthyroidism. The CDR3 runs from the conserved cysteine through the conserved F or W. A D gene is named only where the DNA matches it firmly. Size tells how often a clone was seen (once, few, many) or the class of an expanded clone, and some rows leave it out.

D gene: -; V gene: TRBV3-1; J gene: TRBJ1-6; clone size: -; CDR3 protein: CASSLTGLGNPPLHF; CDR3 DNA: TGTGCCAGCAGCCTAACAGGGCTGGGAAATCCACCCCTCCACTTT
D gene: TRBD1; V gene: TRBV10-3; J gene: TRBJ2-1; clone size: many; CDR3 protein: CASGQGGEQFF; CDR3 DNA: TGTGCCAGCGGACAGGGTGGTGAGCAGTTCTTC
D gene: TRBD2; V gene: TRBV7-9; J gene: TRBJ2-5; clone size: many; CDR3 protein: CASNNYGSGLVGETQYF; CDR3 DNA: TGTGCCAGCAACAACTATGGGTCGGGACTAGTCGGAGAGACCCAGTACTTC
D gene: -; V gene: TRBV3-1; J gene: TRBJ2-7; clone size: many; CDR3 protein: CASLAIPGGEQYF; CDR3 DNA: TGTGCCAGCCTGGCCATTCCTGGTGGCGAGCAGTACTTC
D gene: TRBD1; V gene: TRBV19; J gene: TRBJ2-7; clone size: few; CDR3 protein: CASSIGTGDGYEQYF; CDR3 DNA: TGTGCCAGTAGTATAGGGACAGGGGATGGCTACGAGCAGTACTTC
D gene: TRBD1; V gene: TRBV2; J gene: TRBJ1-4; clone size: many; CDR3 protein: CASTLTGIEKLFF; CDR3 DNA: TGTGCCAGCACCCTGACAGGGATCGAAAAACTGTTTTTT
D gene: -; V gene: TRBV3-1; J gene: TRBJ2-2; clone size: -; CDR3 protein: CASRRGVTGELFF; CDR3 DNA: TGTGCCAGCCGAAGGGGGGTCACCGGGGAGCTGTTTTTT
D gene: -; V gene: TRBV2; J gene: TRBJ2-2; clone size: many; CDR3 protein: CASSEGGMAGELFF; CDR3 DNA: TGTGCCAGCAGTGAAGGGGGAATGGCCGGGGAGCTGTTTTTT
D gene: TRBD1; V gene: TRBV29-1; J gene: TRBJ2-5; clone size: many; CDR3 protein: CSVAGTGGQETQYF; CDR3 DNA: TGCAGCGTTGCCGGGACAGGAGGCCAGGAGACCCAGTACTTC
D gene: -; V gene: TRBV5-1; J gene: TRBJ2-1; clone size: many; CDR3 protein: CASSLALARANEQFF; CDR3 DNA: TGCGCCAGCAGCTTGGCCTTGGCTAGGGCCAATGAGCAGTTCTTC
D gene: -; V gene: TRBV19; J gene: TRBJ2-5; clone size: many; CDR3 protein: CASTEWGLALIEETQYF; CDR3 DNA: TGTGCCAGTACAGAATGGGGGCTAGCGTTGATCGAAGAGACCCAGTACTTC
D gene: -; V gene: TRBV5-1; J gene: TRBJ2-5; clone size: many; CDR3 protein: CASRLRDQETQYF; CDR3 DNA: TGCGCCAGCAGGCTGCGGGACCAAGAGACCCAGTACTTC
D gene: TRBD2; V gene: TRBV24-1; J gene: TRBJ2-1; clone size: many; CDR3 protein: CATMHGGMGYNEQFF; CDR3 DNA: TGTGCCACCATGCACGGGGGGATGGGGTACAATGAGCAGTTCTTC
D gene: -; V gene: TRBV20-1; J gene: TRBJ1-1; clone size: many; CDR3 protein: CSASPPLGVTEAFF; CDR3 DNA: TGCAGTGCTAGTCCCCCACTCGGAGTCACTGAAGCTTTCTTT
D gene: -; V gene: TRBV7-9; J gene: TRBJ2-1; clone size: many; CDR3 protein: CASSLGTGYYEQFF; CDR3 DNA: TGTGCCAGCAGCTTAGGGACCGGCTACTATGAGCAGTTCTTC
D gene: -; V gene: TRBV28; J gene: TRBJ1-2; clone size: many; CDR3 protein: CASRVRGPSNYGYTF; CDR3 DNA: TGTGCCAGCAGGGTAAGGGGTCCCTCTAACTATGGCTACACCTTC
D gene: -; V gene: TRBV3-1; J gene: TRBJ2-7; clone size: many; CDR3 protein: CASSQDSAYREQYF; CDR3 DNA: TGTGCCAGCAGCCAAGATTCGGCCTACAGGGAGCAGTACTTC
D gene: -; V gene: TRBV19; J gene: TRBJ1-4; clone size: -; CDR3 protein: CASSNAPVAKPPNEKLFF; CDR3 DNA: TGTGCCAGTAGTAATGCTCCAGTTGCAAAACCCCCTAATGAAAAACTGTTTTTT
D gene: -; V gene: TRBV11-3; J gene: TRBJ2-1; clone size: many; CDR3 protein: CASSPQQGMDNEQFF; CDR3 DNA: TGTGCCAGCAGCCCACAACAGGGTATGGACAATGAGCAGTTCTTC